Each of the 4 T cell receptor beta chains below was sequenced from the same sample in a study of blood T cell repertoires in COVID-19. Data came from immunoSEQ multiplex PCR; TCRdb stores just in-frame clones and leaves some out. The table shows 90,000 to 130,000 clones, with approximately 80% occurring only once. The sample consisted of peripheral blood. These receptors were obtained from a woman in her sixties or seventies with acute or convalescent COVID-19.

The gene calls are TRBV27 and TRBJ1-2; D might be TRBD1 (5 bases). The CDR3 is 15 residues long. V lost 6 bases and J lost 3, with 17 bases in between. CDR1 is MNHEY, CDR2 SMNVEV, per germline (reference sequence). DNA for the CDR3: TGTGCCAGCAGCCAGACCCGGGAGGGGTACTATGGCTACACCTTC. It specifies CASSQTREGYYGYTF.

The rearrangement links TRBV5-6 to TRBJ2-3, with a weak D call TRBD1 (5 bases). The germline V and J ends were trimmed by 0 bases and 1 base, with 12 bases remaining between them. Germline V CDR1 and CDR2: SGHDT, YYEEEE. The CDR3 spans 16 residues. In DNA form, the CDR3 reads TGTGCCAGCAGCTTGGAGGCAGGGCTTGGCACAGATACGCAGTATTTT. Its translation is CASSLEAGLGTDTQYF.

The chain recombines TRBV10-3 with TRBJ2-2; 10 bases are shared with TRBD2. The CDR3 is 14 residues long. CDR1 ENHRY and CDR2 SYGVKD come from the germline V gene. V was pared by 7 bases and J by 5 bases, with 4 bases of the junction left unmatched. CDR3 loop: CAITPSGGTGELFF. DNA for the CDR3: TGTGCCATCACGCCTAGCGGGGGAACCGGGGAGCTGTTTTTT.

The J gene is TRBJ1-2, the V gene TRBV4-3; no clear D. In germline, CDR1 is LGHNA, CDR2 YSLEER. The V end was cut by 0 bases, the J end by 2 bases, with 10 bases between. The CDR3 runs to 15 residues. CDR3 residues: CASSQEIEQNYGYTF. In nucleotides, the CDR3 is TGCGCCAGCAGCCAAGAAATTGAACAGAACTATGGCTACACCTTC.